These 25 T cell receptor beta chains originate from one sample sequenced in a study of CD8+ T cells in alopecia areata. Treatment of the sample: oral pan-JAK inhibitor, 5-10 mg twice daily. Reverse transcribed after extraction, RNA yielded cDNA as the sequencing template. The assay was immunoSEQ multiplex PCR, and TCRdb's table has in-frame clones only and misses some. Altogether 100,000 to 130,000 clones are present, about four fifths being singletons, with the ten largest covering around 25%. The material was CD8+ T cells sorted from blood, obtained at week 24, from a patient treated with tofacitinib. All receptors come from a human donor with alopecia areata.

The sample holds one count of this clone. J is TRBJ2-3 and V is TRBV7-9; 7 nucleotides align to TRBD1. Trimming at V came to 5 bases and at J to 10 bases, leaving 12 bases not matched to a gene. CDR1 SEHNR and CDR2 FQNEAQ come from the germline V gene (reference sequence). The CDR3 extends over 14 amino acids. DNA for the CDR3: TGTGCCAGCAGCCCCAGACAGGGTCCCCATTCGCAGTATTTT. Residues: CASSPRQGPHSQYF.

The chain recombines TRBV7-6 with TRBJ2-1, with 11 bases identical to TRBD1. From germline, CDR1 is SGHVS and CDR2 FNYEAQ. This CDR3 spans 17 amino acids. The trim removed 5 bases at V and 7 bases at J, leaving 13 bases unmatched. CDR3 sequence: CASSLTPGTGGVNEQFF. Here the CDR3 DNA reads TGTGCCAGCAGCCTAACTCCCGGGACAGGGGGGGTGAATGAGCAGTTCTTC.

The genes are TRBV4-1 and TRBJ1-2; tentative D call: TRBD1 (5 bases). The CDR3 contains 18 residues. V shed 3 bases and J shed 5 bases, with 25 bases lying between them. Germline V lookup: CDR1 MGHRA, CDR2 YSYEKL. CDR3 loop: CASSQGGGASILYYGYTF. CDR3 coding DNA: TGCGCCAGCAGCCAGGGAGGAGGGGCGAGTATCCTTTATTATGGCTACACCTTC.

CDR3 sequence: CSVGRGEKLFF. The CDR3 nucleotides read TGCAGCGTTGGTAGAGGCGAAAAACTGTTTTTT. The chain combines TRBV29-1 with TRBJ1-4; no clear D gene. The germline V gene encodes CDR1 SQVTM and CDR2 ANQGSEA. This CDR3 comprises 11 residues. The V gene lost 4 bases and the J gene lost 8 bases, with 8 bases spanning the gap.

The chain uses TRBV29-1 and TRBJ1-2; TRBD1 aligns across 8 bases. The CDR3 spans 15 residues. V dropped 0 bases and J dropped 4; count of bases not matched to a gene: 7. CDR1 and CDR2 from the germline V gene are SQVTM and ANQGSEA. The CDR3 spells CSVEDVETGAYGYTF. The CDR3 DNA reads as TGCAGCGTTGAAGATGTGGAGACAGGGGCCTATGGCTACACCTTC.

CDR3 sequence (DNA): TGCGCCAGCAGCCAAGAGACGGGACAGGGATTCGAAAAACTGTTTTTT. Translating gives CASSQETGQGFEKLFF. V is TRBV4-3 and J is TRBJ1-4, with 9 bases identical to TRBD1. The CDR3 contains 16 residues. Per the germline V gene, CDR1 is LGHNA and CDR2 is YSLEER. V trimming: 0 bases; J trimming: 8 bases; junction bases outside the gene matches: 7.

This rearrangement joins TRBV4-1 to TRBJ1-5, with a weak D call TRBD1 (5 bases). Germline values: CDR1 MGHRA, CDR2 YSYEKL. V was pared by 3 bases and J by 3 bases, with 12 bases between. This CDR3 region has 15 residues. The CDR3, as DNA: TGCGCCAGCAGCCAGGACGGGGGTAACAATCAGCCCCAGCATTTT. Translating it yields CASSQDGGNNQPQHF.

This clone was observed a single time. The chain has TRBV4-3 and TRBJ2-7; D call uncertain. V lost 0 bases and J 6 bases, leaving 9 bases between the germline ends. CDR1 and CDR2 from the germline V gene are LGHNA and YSLEER. The CDR3 is 13 residues long. CDR3: CASSQDRKVEQYF. The CDR3 bases are TGCGCCAGCAGCCAAGATAGGAAAGTCGAGCAGTACTTC.

The chain uses TRBV5-1 and TRBJ1-1; a possible D gene is TRBD1 (5 bases). Trimming removed 4 bases at V and 0 bases at J, with 13 bases between. CDR3 size: 15 residues. CDR1 SGHRS and CDR2 YFSETQ come from the germline V gene. The CDR3 region is CASSAGGALNTEAFF. The CDR3 coding sequence is TGCGCCAGCAGCGCAGGCGGGGCTCTGAACACTGAAGCTTTCTTT.

The genes are TRBV27 and TRBJ1-5; 8 nucleotides line up with TRBD1. The germline gives CDR1 MNHEY, CDR2 SMNVEV (reference sequence). The ends lost 5 bases at V and 7 bases at J; junction bases unmatched: 7. The CDR3 length is 14 residues. In DNA, the CDR3 is TGTGCCAGCAGTCCAGGACAGGGCGGCCAGCCCCAGCATTTT. Translating gives CASSPGQGGQPQHF.

This chain joins TRBV11-2 and TRBJ2-5; 8 bases match TRBD1. Trimming took 4 bases from V and 1 from J; bases not matched to a gene: 8. Germline CDR1 and CDR2: SGHAT and FQNNGV. This CDR3 has 16 amino acids. The CDR3 DNA reads as TGTGCCAGCAGCTCCTGGACAGGGACAGTCCAAGAGACCCAGTACTTC. Residues: CASSSWTGTVQETQYF.

This chain connects TRBV29-1 to TRBJ1-5; TRBD1 aligns across 8 bases. Trimming took 5 bases from V and 1 from J; bases not matched to a gene: 1. This CDR3 contains 13 residues. Germline CDR1 is SQVTM and CDR2 is ANQGSEA. In nucleotides, the CDR3 is TGCAGCGTTCAGGGGGCGAGCAATCAGCCCCAGCATTTT. This encodes CSVQGASNQPQHF.

The rearrangement uses TRBV12-5 and TRBJ2-5; D may be TRBD2 (6 bases). The V and J ends lost 1 base and 4 bases respectively, with 19 bases between them. Germline CDR1 reads LGHNT; CDR2 reads FRNRAP. The CDR3 length is 17 residues. The chain's CDR3 is CASGLDPRAGEVETQYF. Here the CDR3 DNA reads TGTGCTAGTGGTTTGGACCCTCGGGCCGGGGAGGTAGAGACCCAGTACTTC.

The chain uses TRBV5-1 and TRBJ2-5; possibly TRBD1 or TRBD2 for D (5 bases each). CDR1 and CDR2 (germline): SGHRS, YFSETQ. Trimming removed 4 bases from V and 0 bases from J, with 10 bases in between. This CDR3 region has 14 residues. The CDR3 bases are TGCGCCAGCAGCACGGGACGGTACCAAGAGACCCAGTACTTC. Its protein is CASSTGRYQETQYF.

V is TRBV2 and J is TRBJ1-2, with TRBD1 as a possible D gene (5 bases). Germline CDR1 reads SNHLY; CDR2 reads FYNNEI. The V gene lost 5 bases and the J gene lost 4 bases, with 11 bases spanning the gap. The CDR3 consists of 13 residues. The chain's CDR3 is CASSLGTPYGYTF. CDR3 coding DNA: TGTGCCAGCAGTCTCGGGACCCCCTATGGCTACACCTTC.

J is TRBJ2-7 and V is TRBV5-1; D is unresolved. Germline CDR1 SGHRS, CDR2 YFSETQ. The CDR3 covers 13 residues. Trimming took 0 bases from V and 3 from J, leaving 7 bases between them. The CDR3 DNA sequence: TGCGCCAGCAGCTTGGACGCTTACTACGAGCAGTACTTC. This gives the protein CASSLDAYYEQYF.

The V and J genes are TRBV7-9 and TRBJ2-3; D gene uncertain. V was trimmed by 4 bases and J by 5 bases, leaving 13 bases between them. Germline CDR1 is SEHNR and CDR2 is FQNEAQ (reference sequence). The CDR3 contains 14 residues. CDR3 sequence reads: CASSSIFRGDTQYF. The CDR3 DNA reads TGTGCCAGCAGCTCCATATTCCGTGGAGATACGCAGTATTTT.

This clone was seen once. The chain uses TRBV11-1 and TRBJ2-7, with TRBD1 identical over 7 bases. J gave up 3 bases and V 2 bases, and 7 bases lay outside the gene matches. This CDR3 has 15 residues. Germline CDR1 SGHAT, CDR2 FQDESV (reference sequence). The CDR3 region is CASSLLNRGVYEQYF. The CDR3 nucleotides read TGTGCCAGCAGCTTATTAAACAGGGGCGTCTACGAGCAGTACTTC.

This clone occurred a few times. V and J are TRBV5-1 and TRBJ2-2; 7 bases are shared with TRBD1. The CDR3 sequence is 15 residues long. CDR1 and CDR2 from the germline V gene are SGHRS and YFSETQ. V shed 4 bases, J shed 2 bases, and the junction held 5 bases outside the gene matches. The CDR3 region has the DNA TGCGCCAGCAGCGCACAGGGGCCCAACACCGGGGAGCTGTTTTTT. It is translated as CASSAQGPNTGELFF.

The V gene is TRBV7-2, the J gene TRBJ1-5; D uncertain. The V gene's germline CDR1 is SGHTA and CDR2 FQGNSA. The V and J ends lost 5 bases and 0 bases respectively, with 14 bases between them. This CDR3 is built from 16 residues. CDR3 loop: CASSPYWVYSNQPQHF. The CDR3 bases are TGTGCCAGCAGCCCCTATTGGGTATATAGCAATCAGCCCCAGCATTTT.

The rearrangement uses TRBV5-4 and TRBJ2-2; D is unresolved. V was cut by 4 bases and J by 6 bases, with 7 bases left in between. The V gene's germline CDR1 is SGHNT and CDR2 YYREEE (reference sequence). This CDR3 spans 12 amino acids. The CDR3 loop is CASSPTPGELFF. CDR3 nucleotides: TGTGCCAGCAGCCCAACTCCCGGGGAGCTGTTTTTT.

The chain couples TRBV4-3 to TRBJ2-1, with TRBD2 matching over 7 bases. The CDR3 totals 17 residues. Germline V gene lookup returns CDR1 LGHNA and CDR2 YSLEER. J lost 3 bases, V lost 0 bases, and 8 bases had no gene match. CDR3 amino acids: CASSQEKLAGDYNEQFF. The CDR3 region has the DNA TGCGCCAGCAGCCAAGAAAAATTGGCGGGGGACTACAATGAGCAGTTCTTC.

Only one count was recorded for this clone. The chain joins TRBV10-2 to TRBJ2-5; 7 bases are a match to TRBD2. With 3 bases clipped from V and 3 bases from J, the junction kept 7 bases outside the gene matches. The CDR3 contains 15 residues. Germline values: CDR1 WSHSY, CDR2 SAAADI. CDR3 in DNA: TGCGCCAGCAGTGACACGACGGGGGGAGAAGAGACCCAGTACTTC. It codes for CASSDTTGGEETQYF.

The chain is built from TRBV19 and TRBJ1-5; possibly TRBD1 for D (5 bases). This CDR3 is built from 15 residues. Trimming cost V 5 bases and J 2 bases, with 13 bases left between them. Germline loops: CDR1 LNHDA, CDR2 SQIVND (reference sequence). Written as DNA, the CDR3 is TGTGCCAGTAGTCCGGGGACGTTGGGCAATCAGCCCCAGCATTTT. Translating it yields CASSPGTLGNQPQHF.

The chain carries TRBV5-3 and TRBJ1-4; no reliable D call. TRBV5-3 is recorded as an ORF, its role being uncertain. The V end was cut by 0 bases, the J end by 5 bases, with 8 bases between. This CDR3 comprises 14 residues. The CDR3 protein is CARSLDGRNEKLFF. Here the CDR3 DNA reads TGTGCCAGAAGCTTGGACGGACGAAATGAAAAACTGTTTTTT.